The 5 T cell receptor beta chains in this list originate from one sample, sequenced in a study of CD8 T cells in Susac syndrome. Random hexamers primed reverse transcription of roughly 0.5 to 1 ug RNA. TCRdb re-called the immunoSEQ multiplex PCR reads through MiXCR, storing one row per CDR3 protein. The sample carries some 260,000 distinct CDR3 sequences, just over 90% recorded once. Sequencing input: CD4+ T cells from PBMCs. The source of these receptors is a human donor with multiple sclerosis.

The rearrangement joins TRBV24-1 to TRBJ2-3, with 12 bases that match TRBD1. The CDR3 runs to 16 residues. Germline values: CDR1 KGHDR, CDR2 SFDVKD. Trimming took 4 bases from V and 4 from J; bases not matched to a gene: 5. CDR3 sequence (DNA): TGTGCCACCAGTGAGGGGACAGGGGGCAACCCAGATACGCAGTATTTT. The encoded protein is CATSEGTGGNPDTQYF.

The V call is TRBV12-3 or TRBV12-4, the J call TRBJ2-3, with 12 bases fitting TRBD2. With 3 bases clipped from V and 4 bases from J, the junction kept 2 bases outside the gene matches. This CDR3 region has 15 residues. The CDR3 loop is CASSFPSGGADTQYF. The DNA of the CDR3 is TGTGCCAGCAGTTTCCCTAGCGGGGGGGCAGATACGCAGTATTTT.

This rearrangement joins TRBV20-1 to TRBJ1-5; TRBD1 might be the D (5 bases). The germline V gene has CDR1 DFQATT and CDR2 SNEGSKA (reference sequence). The CDR3 consists of 14 residues. Trimming shortened V by 1 base and J by 0 bases, and 7 bases separated the two germline ends. The CDR3 spells CSARAGFSNQPQHF. The CDR3 coding sequence is TGCAGTGCTAGAGCAGGGTTTAGCAATCAGCCCCAGCATTTT.

This chain connects TRBV11-1 to TRBJ2-1; 9 positions match TRBD1. V was clipped by 4 bases and J by 10 bases; unmatched bases: 11. The CDR3 loop spans 15 amino acids. Germline lookup yields CDR1 SGHAT and CDR2 FQDESV (reference sequence). The CDR3: CASSSSRDRVLEQFF. DNA for the CDR3: TGTGCCAGCAGCTCTAGCCGGGACAGGGTATTGGAGCAGTTCTTC.

This sequence joins TRBV6-6 and TRBJ2-5, with no clear D. CDR1 and CDR2 from the germline V gene are MNHNY and SVGAGI (reference sequence). V lost 8 bases and J 2 bases, leaving 9 bases between the germline ends. This CDR3 spans 12 amino acids. The CDR3 nucleotides are TGTGCCAGCGGGCTATCTCAAGAGACCCAGTACTTC. Residues: CASGLSQETQYF.